These 20 T cell receptor beta chains came from one sample sequenced in a study of tumor-infiltrating lymphocytes in localized non-small cell lung cancer. This table comes from immunoSEQ multiplex PCR, and its TCRdb copy is limited to in-frame clones, with some not included. The sample comprises more than 10,000 clones, 60% to 70% of which are singletons, and 7% rests with the top ten. Sequencing was done on a sample of lung tumor tissue. Source of these receptors: a human donor with non-small cell lung cancer.

The chain couples TRBV19 to TRBJ1-5; D not resolved. The CDR3 has 13 amino acids. Trimming stripped 7 bases from V and 6 bases from J, with 13 bases between. The germline V gene has CDR1 LNHDA and CDR2 SQIVND (reference sequence). The DNA of the CDR3 is TGTGCCAGTACGGAGGGTTTCTTTCAGCCCCAGCATTTT. Translation gives CASTEGFFQPQHF.

This chain links TRBV5-1 with TRBJ2-7; D is uncertain. The CDR3 consists of 12 residues. Trimming left V 0 bases short and J 6 bases short, with 7 bases between. Germline-derived CDR1 and CDR2 are SGHRS and YFSETQ. CDR3 protein: CASSLGSAEQYF. As DNA, the CDR3 is TGCGCCAGCAGCTTGGGGTCGGCCGAGCAGTACTTC.

This clone was seen only a few times. The V gene is TRBV7-2, the J gene TRBJ1-2; the D is unclear. Germline CDR1 is SGHTA and CDR2 is FQGNSA. V dropped 2 bases and J dropped 4 bases, with 8 bases sitting between them. The CDR3 runs 13 residues. CDR3 coding DNA: TGTGCCAGCAGCTTAACCATCCGCTATGGCTACACCTTC. Amino acid sequence: CASSLTIRYGYTF.

This clone has only a few counts. This chain connects TRBV27 to TRBJ1-1; possible D gene TRBD1, 6 bases. V was trimmed by 1 base and J by 7 bases, leaving 19 bases between them. Germline V gene sequence: CDR1 MNHEY, CDR2 SMNVEV (reference sequence). The CDR3 has 16 amino acids. The CDR3 nucleotides are TGTGCCAGCAGTTTATATAGCGGGGGGGCTTACATTGAAGCTTTCTTT. As protein: CASSLYSGGAYIEAFF.

The chain carries TRBV7-2 and TRBJ2-7, with no clear D. Germline loops: CDR1 SGHTA, CDR2 FQGNSA. The CDR3 covers 11 residues. V was shortened by 5 bases and J by 7 bases, with 9 bases between the two germline ends. CDR3 bases: TGTGCCAGCAGCCCAATGAGAGAGCAGTACTTC. Translating gives CASSPMREQYF.

DNA of the CDR3: TGCAGCGTTGACCCGGGACTGAGCACAGATACGCAGTATTTT. Its protein is CSVDPGLSTDTQYF. The chain has TRBV29-1 and TRBJ2-3; the D gene is possibly TRBD2 (6 bases). V lost 3 bases and J 0 bases, leaving 10 bases between the germline ends. CDR3 size: 14 residues. Germline loops: CDR1 SQVTM, CDR2 ANQGSEA.

The chain links TRBV4-1 to TRBJ2-1; 11 positions match TRBD2. Germline CDR1 and CDR2: MGHRA and YSYEKL. The CDR3 has 17 residues. V lost 2 bases and J lost 3; bases outside the gene matches: 6. The CDR3 spells CASSQYTSGGLYNEQFF. CDR3 bases: TGCGCCAGCAGCCAATACACTAGCGGGGGACTCTACAATGAGCAGTTCTTC.

This clone was seen only a few times. The chain employs TRBV7-8 and TRBJ2-7; 7 bases are shared with TRBD1. This CDR3 is built from 12 residues. Trimming took 7 bases from V and 3 from J; bases not matched to a gene: 3. Germline CDR1 SGHVS, CDR2 FQNEAQ. CDR3 DNA: TGTGCCAGCACCAGGGACAGCTACGAGCAGTACTTC. It translates to CASTRDSYEQYF.

The chain carries TRBV5-1 and TRBJ2-2; D gene uncertain. V shed 3 bases and J shed 3 bases, with 9 bases lying between them. There are 14 residues in the CDR3. CDR1 and CDR2 (germline): SGHRS, YFSETQ. Written as DNA, the CDR3 is TGCGCCAGCAGCTCCTTAGGCGACACCGGGGAGCTGTTTTTT. It yields the protein CASSSLGDTGELFF.

Only a few counts were recorded for this clone. V is TRBV7-8 and J is TRBJ1-3; no reliable D call. CDR1 is SGHVS and CDR2 is FQNEAQ in the germline V gene. The CDR3 covers 17 residues. Trimming removed 0 bases from V and 0 bases from J, with 12 bases in between. The chain's CDR3 is CASSLAPRGFSGNTIYF. CDR3 nucleotides: TGTGCCAGCAGCTTAGCCCCCCGAGGATTCTCTGGAAACACCATATATTTT.

The gene calls are TRBV29-1 and TRBJ2-1; D call uncertain. Germline CDR1 reads SQVTM; CDR2 reads ANQGSEA. The ends were cut back, 7 bases at V and 5 bases at J, with 6 bases in the middle. This CDR3 region has 10 residues. In DNA, the CDR3 is TGCAGCGCTGCCGACAATGAGCAGTTCTTC. Translated, it gives CSAADNEQFF.

The V call is TRBV2, the J call TRBJ1-1; D is unresolved. The germline CDR1 and CDR2 sequences are SNHLY and FYNNEI. V was clipped by 7 bases and J by 8 bases, with 11 bases between them. The CDR3 is 11 amino acids. CDR3 sequence reads: CASTLRAEAFF. The CDR3 nucleotides read TGTGCCAGCACGTTGAGGGCGGAAGCTTTCTTT.

The rearrangement links TRBV2 to TRBJ2-2; possible D gene TRBD1, 7 bases. The ends were cut back, 4 bases at V and 4 bases at J, with 10 bases in the middle. This CDR3 is 14 amino acids long. The germline CDR1 and CDR2 sequences are SNHLY and FYNNEI. CDR3 DNA sequence: TGTGCCAGCAGTGGGCAGGGGGGCACCGGGGAGCTGTTTTTT. It specifies CASSGQGGTGELFF.

There are a few counts of this clone. CDR3 sequence: CASSPRDEQYF. The CDR3 DNA reads as TGTGCCAGCAGCCCCCGAGACGAGCAGTACTTC. The genes are TRBV6-6 and TRBJ2-7; D gene uncertain. Germline loops: CDR1 MNHNY, CDR2 SVGAGI (reference sequence). CDR3 length: 11 residues. V was trimmed by 6 bases and J by 5 bases, leaving 8 bases between them.

The J gene is TRBJ2-7, the V gene TRBV28; 7 nucleotides match TRBD1. The CDR3 has 15 amino acids. Germline V gene sequence: CDR1 MDHEN, CDR2 SYDVKM. V dropped 4 bases and J dropped 6; count of bases not matched to a gene: 12. Here the CDR3 DNA reads TGTGCCAGCAGTTGGTTGCGACAGGGAGAGTCCGAGCAGTACTTC. Translated: CASSWLRQGESEQYF.

The V and J genes are TRBV5-1 and TRBJ2-7; TRBD1 matches 8 bases. With 7 bases clipped from V and 4 bases from J, the junction kept 13 bases outside the gene matches. The V gene's germline CDR1 is SGHRS and CDR2 YFSETQ. This CDR3 is 15 amino acids long. The DNA of the CDR3 is TGCGCCAGCCGCGCTTTCTTGGGACAGGATTACGAGCAGTACTTC. Its translation is CASRAFLGQDYEQYF. Supplemented by reference TRBV5-1 and TRBJ2-7, the full variable domain reads KAGVTQTPRYLIKTRGQQVTLSCSPISGHRSVSWYQQTPGQGLQFLFEYFSETQRNKGNFPGRFSGRQFSNSRSEMNVSTLELGDSALYLCASRAFLGQDYEQYFGPGTRLTVT.

V gene TRBV18 combines with J gene TRBJ2-7; 7 bases fit TRBD2. V gave up 5 bases and J gave up 2 bases; unmatched junction bases: 3. The CDR3 is 13 amino acids. CDR1 is KGHSH, CDR2 LQKENI, per germline. This CDR3 reads CASSSGTTYEQYF. The CDR3 nucleotides are TGTGCCAGCTCATCCGGGACTACCTACGAGCAGTACTTC.

With regard to this clone: One end of the junction does not line up with germline, which may come from a read error. The chain carries TRBV2 and TRBJ1-4; 7 bases fit TRBD1. The CDR3 runs to 14 residues. CDR1 and CDR2 (germline): SNHLY, FYNNEI. CDR3 nucleotide sequence: TGTGCCACTCGAGAACAGGGGACTAAGGAAAAACTGTTTTTT. Protein: CATREQGTKEKLFF.

The rearrangement uses TRBV5-1 and TRBJ2-6; tentatively, D is TRBD2 (6 bases). V was clipped by 1 base and J by 1 base, with 15 bases between them. Germline V gene sequence: CDR1 SGHRS, CDR2 YFSETQ. The CDR3 spans 18 residues. The CDR3 sequence is CASSLFTPGTSGANVLTF. For the CDR3, the DNA is TGCGCCAGCAGCTTGTTTACTCCAGGGACTTCTGGGGCCAACGTCCTGACTTTC.

V is TRBV10-3 and J is TRBJ2-5; D possibly matches TRBD1 or TRBD2 (5 bases each). V lost 11 bases to trimming and J lost 5 bases, with 18 bases between them. This CDR3 region has 13 residues. Germline CDR1 and CDR2: ENHRY and SYGVKD. The CDR3 nucleotides are TGTGCCTCGGGGAAGGGGCGCGGGGAGACCCAGTACTTC. Translated, it gives CASGKGRGETQYF.